These 8 T cell receptor beta chains came from one sample sequenced in a study. TCRdb used MiXCR to reprocess the RT-PCR reads, holding one entry per CDR3 protein. The sample yields about 680,000 distinct CDR3 sequences, 13% to 15% seen once. Sequencing was done on a sample of memory CD4+ T cells from blood. Receptors originate from a female donor in good health, serving as a healthy control.

In regard to this clonotype: One base away lies a much larger clone, so this may be a sequencing read error. V usage is TRBV7-2 and J usage is TRBJ2-1; D unclear. The CDR3 has 14 residues. Germline V gene lookup returns CDR1 SGHTA and CDR2 FQGNSA. In DNA form, the CDR3 reads TGTGACAGCAGCCCCTCGGCCTCCTACAATGAGCAGTTCTTC. It translates to CDSSPSASYNEQFF.

This clonotype showed up just a few times. The CDR3 spells CASSPAALSPLHF. CDR3 DNA sequence: TGTGCCAGCTCACCGGCAGCTTTATCACCCCTCCACTTT. The chain recombines TRBV18 with TRBJ1-6; no clear D gene. The CDR3 is made up of 13 amino acids. CDR1 and CDR2 (germline): KGHSH, LQKENI. V lost 3 bases to trimming and J lost 10 bases, with 10 bases between them. The full variable domain, in which reference TRBV18 and TRBJ1-6 provide the parts outside the CDR3, is NAGVMQNPRHLVRRRGQEARLRCSPMKGHSHVYWYRQLPEEGLKFMVYLQKENIIDESGMPKERFSAEFPKEGPSILRIQQVVRGDSAAYFCASSPAALSPLHFGNGTRLTVT.

V gene TRBV12-3 or TRBV12-4 combines with J gene TRBJ2-7, with D possibly TRBD1 on 6 matching bases. V was cut by 2 bases and J by 2 bases, with 10 bases left in between. The CDR3 sequence is 14 residues long. CDR3 in amino acids: CASSLWGLPYEQYF. The CDR3 DNA is TGTGCCAGCAGTTTATGGGGGCTGCCCTACGAGCAGTACTTC.

The CDR3 DNA reads TGTGCCAGCAGCCCCGGAGCGCGACGTCGAACAGATACGCAGTATTTT. Encoded protein: CASSPGARRRTDTQYF. The rearrangement uses TRBV7-2 and TRBJ2-3; unclear D gene. Trimming left V 5 bases short and J 3 bases short, with 18 bases between. This CDR3 spans 16 amino acids. Germline V gives CDR1 SGHTA, CDR2 FQGNSA. Full variable domain (missing parts from reference TRBV7-2 and TRBJ2-3): GAGVSQSPSNKVTEKGKDVELRCDPISGHTALYWYRQSLGQGLEFLIYFQGNSAPDKSGLPSDRFSAERTGGSVSTLTIQRTQQEDSAVYLCASSPGARRRTDTQYFGPGTRLTVL.

The chain carries TRBV3-1 and TRBJ1-1; D is ambiguous. V dropped 7 bases and J dropped 0 bases, with 12 bases sitting between them. The CDR3 runs 14 residues. The V gene's germline CDR1 is LGHDT and CDR2 YNNKEL (reference sequence). The CDR3 loop is CASTAFGLNTEAFF. The CDR3 DNA reads TGTGCCAGCACAGCGTTCGGGCTGAACACTGAAGCTTTCTTT.

This clonotype was seen repeatedly, ten times or more. The chain recombines TRBV18 with TRBJ2-7; 7 bases fit TRBD2. Germline lookup yields CDR1 KGHSH and CDR2 LQKENI. The CDR3 contains 14 residues. The trim removed 3 bases at V and 3 bases at J, leaving 5 bases unmatched. The CDR3 DNA reads TGTGCCAGCTCACCCGGACTAGTCAACTACGAGCAGTACTTC. This sequence encodes CASSPGLVNYEQYF. The variable domain in full, with the rest retrieved from reference TRBV18 and TRBJ2-7, is NAGVMQNPRHLVRRRGQEARLRCSPMKGHSHVYWYRQLPEEGLKFMVYLQKENIIDESGMPKERFSAEFPKEGPSILRIQQVVRGDSAAYFCASSPGLVNYEQYFGPGTRLTVT.

In this sample, this clonotype turned up a few times. The rearrangement links TRBV7-9 to TRBJ1-1, with a tentative D call TRBD1 (5 bases). The V end lost 6 bases, the J end lost 6 bases, and 11 bases lay between the germline ends. The CDR3 extends over 12 amino acids. Germline V gene data show CDR1 as SEHNR and CDR2 as FQNEAQ (reference sequence). The chain's CDR3 is CASRHDRAEAFF. The CDR3 DNA sequence: TGTGCCAGCAGACACGACAGAGCTGAAGCTTTCTTT.

V and J are TRBV5-1 and TRBJ2-3; tentative D call: TRBD2 (5 bases). Trimming shortened V by 4 bases and J by 8 bases, and 17 bases separated the two germline ends. Germline CDR1 SGHRS, CDR2 YFSETQ. The CDR3 runs 14 residues. In nucleotides, the CDR3 is TGCGCCAGCAGCCCGGACCAGCCTCGGGGTACGCAGTATTTT. It encodes CASSPDQPRGTQYF. The whole variable domain, remainder taken from reference TRBV5-1 and TRBJ2-3, is KAGVTQTPRYLIKTRGQQVTLSCSPISGHRSVSWYQQTPGQGLQFLFEYFSETQRNKGNFPGRFSGRQFSNSRSEMNVSTLELGDSALYLCASSPDQPRGTQYFGPGTRLTVL.